This TCR beta chain comes out of a study of blood T cell repertoires in COVID-19. By share, this clone counts as medium-sized. Produced via immunoSEQ multiplex PCR; TCRdb's table is partial and in-frame only. The sample yields 140,000 to 150,000 clones, about 84% seen once. The germline V and J ends were trimmed by 6 bases and 3 bases, with 17 bases remaining between them. The CDR3 covers 15 residues. Germline values: CDR1 MNHEY, CDR2 SVGEGT. The sample taken for sequencing was peripheral blood. The gene calls are TRBV6-2 or TRBV6-3 and TRBJ1-1; tentative D call: TRBD1 (6 bases). This TCR was recovered from a man aged 60 to 75 with active or convalescent COVID-19. The CDR3: CASSPPPGGHTEAFF. CDR3 sequence (DNA): TGTGCCAGCAGCCCTCCCCCCGGGGGGCACACTGAAGCTTTCTTT.